The 16 T cell receptor beta chains listed next were all sequenced from one sample in a study of PD-L1 blockade in urothelial cancer. Noted time point: pretreatment peripheral blood. Here immunoSEQ multiplex PCR was the method, and the copy in TCRdb shows in-frame clones only, minus some. The table records tens of thousands of clones, around 81% of them present only once. Here the sequenced sample was PBMCs, taken around atezolizumab (anti-PD-L1) treatment. These receptors all stem from a man between 65 and 79 years old with urothelial cancer.

The chain combines TRBV10-2 with TRBJ2-1; no firm D call. The V gene's germline CDR1 is WSHSY and CDR2 SAAADI. The CDR3 runs 13 residues. V lost 9 bases and J lost 7, with 16 bases in between. CDR3 sequence reads: CASQVQNRNEQFF. The DNA for the CDR3 is TGCGCCAGTCAGGTTCAAAATCGAAATGAGCAGTTCTTC.

The chain has TRBV5-1 and TRBJ1-2; 8 nucleotides line up with TRBD1. The CDR3 loop spans 14 amino acids. From germline, CDR1 is SGHRS and CDR2 YFSETQ. V lost 1 base and J lost 3; bases outside the gene matches: 2. The CDR3 DNA is TGCGCCAGCAGCTTGTTGGGACAGGACTATGGCTACACCTTC. Its protein is CASSLLGQDYGYTF.

The rearrangement joins TRBV29-1 to TRBJ2-1, with 9 nucleotides matching TRBD1. This CDR3 region has 12 residues. The junction had 2 bases not matched to a gene; V was cut back by 7 bases and J by 4 bases. Germline assignment: CDR1 SQVTM and CDR2 ANQGSEA. CDR3 nucleotides: TGCAGCGGTGGACAGGGGTACAATGAGCAGTTCTTC. Protein sequence: CSGGQGYNEQFF.

The gene calls are TRBV30 and TRBJ2-5, with no clear D. V lost 2 bases, J lost 5 bases, and 15 bases lay in between. CDR1 GTSNPN and CDR2 SVGIG come from the germline V gene (reference sequence). This CDR3 is built from 14 residues. CDR3 residues: CAWSLSGVGETQYF. The CDR3 DNA reads as TGTGCCTGGAGTCTGTCCGGAGTCGGGGAGACCCAGTACTTC.

V and J are TRBV5-1 and TRBJ2-1, with D perhaps matching TRBD2 (5 bases). The length of the CDR3 is 15 residues. Looked up from germline, CDR1 is SGHRS and CDR2 is YFSETQ. Trimming removed 0 bases from V and 6 bases from J, with 13 bases in between. The CDR3 loop reads CASSLGLARLNEQFF. DNA of the CDR3: TGCGCCAGCAGCTTGGGTCTAGCCCGTCTCAATGAGCAGTTCTTC. Combining the CDR3 with reference TRBV5-1 and TRBJ2-1 gives the whole variable domain KAGVTQTPRYLIKTRGQQVTLSCSPISGHRSVSWYQQTPGQGLQFLFEYFSETQRNKGNFPGRFSGRQFSNSRSEMNVSTLELGDSALYLCASSLGLARLNEQFFGPGTRLTVL.

As to this clone: A read error may produce the germline difference seen at one junction end. The chain carries TRBV28 and TRBJ2-1; D is ambiguous. This CDR3 has 13 amino acids. From germline, CDR1 is MDHEN and CDR2 SYDVKM. The CDR3 loop reads CASNLLQNNEQFF. In DNA, the CDR3 is TGTGCCAGCAATTTACTTCAGAACAATGAGCAGTTCTTC.

V usage is TRBV10-3 and J usage is TRBJ2-7; 7 nucleotides line up with TRBD2. CDR1 and CDR2 from the germline V gene are ENHRY and SYGVKD. With 7 bases clipped from V and 3 bases from J, the junction kept 6 bases outside the gene matches. The CDR3 length is 13 residues. The chain's CDR3 is CAINSGPLYEQYF. The CDR3 DNA is TGTGCCATCAATAGCGGGCCCCTCTACGAGCAGTACTTC.

This clone appeared once. The chain uses TRBV6-1 and TRBJ1-2; tentatively, D is TRBD1 (6 bases). The CDR3 sequence is 15 residues long. V was trimmed by 8 bases and J by 4 bases, leaving 20 bases between them. The germline gives CDR1 MNHNS, CDR2 SASEGT. CDR3 bases: TGTGCCAGCCGTCCAGAAGGGGGTTCAGTCTATGGCTACACCTTC. Translated: CASRPEGGSVYGYTF.

The chain combines TRBV4-1 with TRBJ2-1; D possibly corresponds to TRBD2 (6 bases). CDR3 length: 13 residues. The V end lost 4 bases, the J end lost 8 bases, and 12 bases lay between the germline ends. Germline V CDR1 and CDR2: MGHRA, YSYEKL. The CDR3: CASSPGLIHEQFF. For the CDR3, the DNA is TGCGCCAGCAGCCCGGGACTTATCCATGAGCAGTTCTTC.

To note about this clone: The junction differs from germline at one of its ends, possibly a read error. The chain couples TRBV19 to TRBJ2-4; TRBD2 matches at 8 bases. CDR3 length: 18 residues. Germline loops: CDR1 LNHDA, CDR2 SQIVND (reference sequence). CDR3 loop: CASSSGGGRRYGKNIRYF. The CDR3 nucleotides read TGTGCCAGTAGTTCTGGCGGGGGGAGGCGGTATGGCAAAAACATTCGGTACTTC.

The chain combines TRBV6-5 with TRBJ1-1, with D possibly being TRBD1 (5 bases). V dropped 6 bases and J dropped 0 bases, with 8 bases sitting between them. Germline V lookup: CDR1 MNHEY, CDR2 SVGAGI. The CDR3 is 13 amino acids. The CDR3 reads CASRDSLNTEAFF. DNA for the CDR3: TGTGCCAGCAGAGACAGCTTGAACACTGAAGCTTTCTTT.

The V call is TRBV7-6, the J call TRBJ2-2, with TRBD1 matching 9 bases. V was pared by 5 bases and J by 3 bases, with 4 bases of the junction left unmatched. The CDR3 has 15 amino acids. The germline CDR1 and CDR2 sequences are SGHVS and FNYEAQ. The DNA for the CDR3 is TGTGCCAGCAGCAAGACAGGGGGTGACACCGGGGAGCTGTTTTTT. Translated, it gives CASSKTGGDTGELFF.

This sequence joins TRBV9 and TRBJ1-2; 9 nucleotides agree with TRBD1. V lost 2 bases to trimming and J lost 4 bases; unmatched junction nucleotides: 6. The CDR3 consists of 15 residues. Germline-derived CDR1 and CDR2 are SGDLS and YYNGEE. CDR3: CASSVRDRAGYGYTF. In DNA, the CDR3 is TGTGCCAGCAGCGTCAGGGACAGGGCAGGCTATGGCTACACCTTC.

This clone was detected only a few times. V usage is TRBV7-9 and J usage is TRBJ1-2, with TRBD1 identical over 8 bases. The CDR3 runs 13 residues. The V gene's germline CDR1 is SEHNR and CDR2 FQNEAQ (reference sequence). The trim removed 5 bases at V and 8 bases at J, leaving 7 bases unmatched. The CDR3 loop is CASSQGRGRGYTF. In DNA form, the CDR3 reads TGTGCCAGCAGCCAGGGCAGGGGGCGAGGCTACACCTTC.

The genes are TRBV10-3 and TRBJ1-1, with D tentatively TRBD1 (5 bases). Germline V gene data show CDR1 as ENHRY and CDR2 as SYGVKD. The CDR3 is 14 residues long. Trimming stripped 7 bases from V and 4 bases from J, with 16 bases between. The CDR3 loop reads CAITAGGSLTEAFF. In DNA, the CDR3 is TGTGCCATCACTGCGGGGGGATCGCTCACTGAAGCTTTCTTT.

The chain is built from TRBV11-2 and TRBJ2-7; 10 bases fit TRBD1. Per the germline V gene, CDR1 is SGHAT and CDR2 is FQNNGV. The CDR3 covers 15 residues. Germline trimming cut 6 bases from V and 5 bases from J; bases unmatched to any gene: 10. The CDR3 spells CASSQGGQGFHEQYF. DNA of the CDR3: TGTGCCAGCAGTCAGGGGGGACAGGGGTTCCACGAGCAGTACTTC.